This T cell receptor beta chain is drawn from a study of T cells in narcolepsy. TCRdb's table, derived via immunoSEQ multiplex PCR, lists solely in-frame clones and lacks some. The top ten hold approximately 2.7% of the sample, which has about 34,000 clones, more than 75% seen once. V gave up 6 bases and J gave up 3 bases, with 5 bases separating them. The length of the CDR3 is 11 residues. Germline-derived CDR1 and CDR2 are MNHEY and SVGAGI. A note on this clone: Antigen: not known.

Findings of the study overall: Healthy controls reportedly lacked the autoreactive clonotypes serially found in patients' blood.

The J gene is TRBJ1-2, the V gene TRBV6-5; D is unclear. The sequence was collected from a human donor with narcolepsy. Sequenced input: CD45RA- memory CD4+ T cells from PBMCs. The CDR3 is CASRRHYGYTF. Written as DNA, the CDR3 is TGTGCCAGCAGGCGGCACTATGGCTACACCTTC.